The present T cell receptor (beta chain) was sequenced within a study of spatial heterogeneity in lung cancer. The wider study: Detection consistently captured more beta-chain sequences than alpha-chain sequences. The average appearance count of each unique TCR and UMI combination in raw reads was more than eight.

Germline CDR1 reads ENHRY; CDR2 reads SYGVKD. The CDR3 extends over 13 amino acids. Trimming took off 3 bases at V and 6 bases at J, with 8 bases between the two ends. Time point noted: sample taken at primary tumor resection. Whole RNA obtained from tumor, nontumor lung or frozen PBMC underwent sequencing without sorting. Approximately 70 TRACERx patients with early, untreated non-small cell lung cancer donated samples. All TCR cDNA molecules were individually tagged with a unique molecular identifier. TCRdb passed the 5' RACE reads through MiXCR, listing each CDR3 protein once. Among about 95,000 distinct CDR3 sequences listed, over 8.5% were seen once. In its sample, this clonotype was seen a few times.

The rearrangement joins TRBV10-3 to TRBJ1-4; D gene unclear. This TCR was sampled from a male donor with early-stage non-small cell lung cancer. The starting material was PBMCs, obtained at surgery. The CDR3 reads CAISDGGDEKLFF. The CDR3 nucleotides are TGTGCCATCAGTGACGGTGGGGATGAAAAACTGTTTTTT.